This record concerns one TCR beta chain sequence. The antigen remains undetermined. The data were obtained in a study of shared clonotypes between healthy human individuals. This table comes from immunoSEQ multiplex PCR, and its TCRdb copy is limited to in-frame clones, with some not included. Of over a million clones in the sample, around 97% are singletons; the top ten hold about 1%. Regarding the study as a whole: Measured sharing among donors was expected to vary with sequencing depth.

The sequenced sample was naive CD4+ T cells sorted from blood. Subset indicated: CD45RA+ positively selected. The clonotype originates from a man aged 30 to 39 in good health.

The CDR3 coding sequence is TGTGCCTGGCAGGGACAGGGACAGGAGCCCCAGCATTTT. The encoded protein is CAWQGQGQEPQHF. The chain couples TRBV30 to TRBJ1-5; 9 bases line up with TRBD1. Unmatched junction bases numbered 7, after V lost 5 bases and J lost 8 bases. This CDR3 is 13 amino acids long. Germline CDR1 and CDR2: GTSNPN and SVGIG (reference sequence).